These 16 T cell receptor beta chains were all obtained from the same sample, sequenced in a study of shared clonotypes between healthy human individuals. Libraries were prepared by immunoSEQ multiplex PCR; TCRdb keeps only in-frame clonotypes and omits some of them. The sample lists approximately 1.5 million clones, 95% to 99% occurring once. Source material: naive CD4+ T cells sorted from blood. Subset noted: CD45RA+ positively selected. These receptors were collected from a man younger than 40 in good health.

J is TRBJ2-7 and V is TRBV11-2; D unresolved. V lost 0 bases and J 3 bases, leaving 15 bases between the germline ends. This CDR3 contains 16 residues. CDR1 and CDR2 from the germline V gene are SGHAT and FQNNGV. This CDR3 is CASSLDVTLQYYEQYF. For the CDR3, the DNA is TGTGCCAGCAGCTTAGATGTGACCTTACAATACTACGAGCAGTACTTC.

The chain uses TRBV5-1 and TRBJ2-3; TRBD1 is a possible D gene (6 bases). The CDR3 contains 13 residues. The germline V and J ends were trimmed by 4 bases and 4 bases, with 10 bases remaining between them. Germline values: CDR1 SGHRS, CDR2 YFSETQ. In DNA, the CDR3 is TGCGCCAGCAGCCCAGGGGTATCAGATACGCAGTATTTT. This gives the protein CASSPGVSDTQYF.

The rearrangement uses TRBV6-4 and TRBJ2-4; D unresolved. Germline CDR1 is MRHNA and CDR2 is SNTAGT. Trimming shortened V by 2 bases and J by 0 bases, and 11 bases separated the two germline ends. The CDR3 extends over 16 amino acids. CDR3 loop: CASSDPSSLAKNIQYF. DNA of the CDR3: TGTGCCAGCAGTGACCCGTCCAGCTTAGCCAAAAACATTCAGTACTTC.

This rearrangement joins TRBV11-3 to TRBJ2-7; D is perhaps TRBD2 (6 bases). Germline V lookup: CDR1 SGHNT, CDR2 YENEEA. V lost 5 bases and J lost 7, with 15 bases in between. This CDR3 has 13 residues. The CDR3 DNA follows: TGTGCCAGCAGCAAAGAGTCGGAGGGGGAGCAGTACTTC. It yields the protein CASSKESEGEQYF.

The rearrangement joins TRBV5-4 to TRBJ2-1, with D unclear. There are 15 residues in the CDR3. The V end was cut by 4 bases, the J end by 0 bases, with 11 bases between. The germline CDR1 and CDR2 sequences are SGHNT and YYREEE (reference sequence). CDR3 sequence: CASSPDKNSYNEQFF. The CDR3 DNA reads as TGTGCCAGCAGCCCCGACAAAAACTCCTACAATGAGCAGTTCTTC.

The chain recombines TRBV7-2 with TRBJ2-5, with 13 bases aligning to TRBD2. The end of the DNA is better explained by TRBJ2-7, so the J call may be wrong. The germline V gene has CDR1 SGHTA and CDR2 FQGNSA. The CDR3 is 16 amino acids. The CDR3 region has the DNA TGTGCCAGCAGCTTAGCGCTGACTAGCGGGAGGTACGAGCAGTACTTC. It codes for CASSLALTSGRYEQYF.

V usage is TRBV5-1 and J usage is TRBJ2-5; D might be TRBD2 (5 bases). From germline, CDR1 is SGHRS and CDR2 YFSETQ. The V end was cut by 0 bases, the J end by 2 bases, with 11 bases between. The CDR3 is 15 amino acids. The CDR3 here is CASSLVPGTQETQYF. CDR3 DNA sequence: TGCGCCAGCAGCTTGGTGCCGGGAACACAAGAGACCCAGTACTTC.

This chain connects TRBV28 to TRBJ2-3; no firm D call. Trimming removed 6 bases from V and 1 base from J, with 8 bases in between. The V gene's germline CDR1 is MDHEN and CDR2 SYDVKM. The CDR3 is 13 residues long. CDR3 residues: CASSGEGTDTQYF. In nucleotides, the CDR3 is TGTGCCAGCAGCGGCGAGGGCACAGATACGCAGTATTTT.

The chain employs TRBV19 and TRBJ1-1; TRBD1 is a possible D gene (6 bases). The CDR3 extends over 17 amino acids. Germline lookup yields CDR1 LNHDA and CDR2 SQIVND (reference sequence). Trimming pared 2 bases from V and 2 bases from J, leaving 18 bases between. DNA for the CDR3: TGTGCCAGTAGTATACTCGCCGTACAGGGTGGAAACACTGAAGCTTTCTTT. This sequence encodes CASSILAVQGGNTEAFF.

The chain has TRBV27 and TRBJ2-2, with TRBD2 identical over 7 bases. The CDR3 extends over 16 amino acids. From germline, CDR1 is MNHEY and CDR2 SMNVEV (reference sequence). Trimming at V came to 1 base and at J to 2 bases, leaving 4 bases not matched to a gene. The CDR3 coding sequence is TGTGCCAGCAGTTTATTTTCGGGAGGAAACACCGGGGAGCTGTTTTTT. Translating gives CASSLFSGGNTGELFF.

The rearrangement joins TRBV6-1 to TRBJ2-5; D uncertain. Germline-derived CDR1 and CDR2 are MNHNS and SASEGT. CDR3 length equals 15 residues. V was trimmed by 2 bases and J by 4 bases, leaving 14 bases between them. The CDR3 loop is CASSENVGKGETQYF. CDR3 nucleotides: TGTGCCAGCAGTGAAAATGTGGGGAAAGGAGAGACCCAGTACTTC.

Points on this clone: This CDR3 is also generated by other DNA sequences in the sample. The genes are TRBV5-1 and TRBJ1-1; 9 nucleotides line up with TRBD1. Germline V lookup: CDR1 SGHRS, CDR2 YFSETQ. V dropped 0 bases and J dropped 1; count of bases not matched to a gene: 1. The CDR3 extends over 15 amino acids. CDR3 nucleotides: TGCGCCAGCAGCTTGGGGGGACAGGGGAACACTGAAGCTTTCTTT. Residues: CASSLGGQGNTEAFF.

This chain uses TRBV28 with TRBJ2-1; unclear D gene. V shed 10 bases and J shed 4 bases, with 17 bases lying between them. The CDR3 is made up of 14 amino acids. In germline, CDR1 is MDHEN, CDR2 SYDVKM. The CDR3 protein is CATTPQPAYNEQFF. The CDR3, as DNA: TGTGCCACCACTCCCCAGCCGGCATACAATGAGCAGTTCTTC.

This chain joins TRBV29-1 and TRBJ2-1, with D unresolved. The CDR3 covers 8 residues. The germline gives CDR1 SQVTM, CDR2 ANQGSEA. V lost 3 bases and J lost 15, with 6 bases in between. CDR3 sequence reads: CSVEDRFF. In DNA form, the CDR3 reads TGCAGCGTTGAGGATAGGTTCTTC.

A single count supports this clone. The chain carries TRBV27 and TRBJ2-3; 11 bases align to TRBD2. The CDR3 loop spans 16 amino acids. Germline V gene lookup returns CDR1 MNHEY and CDR2 SMNVEV (reference sequence). The trim removed 4 bases at V and 5 bases at J, leaving 8 bases unmatched. Written as DNA, the CDR3 is TGTGCCAGCAGTTCTCCCCTAGCGGGAGGCCTAGATACGCAGTATTTT. This gives the protein CASSSPLAGGLDTQYF.

The chain recombines TRBV11-2 with TRBJ2-3; 14 bases are shared with TRBD2. Germline lookup yields CDR1 SGHAT and CDR2 FQNNGV. The CDR3 has 16 residues. Trimming at V came to 4 bases and at J to 1 base, leaving 1 base not matched to a gene. DNA for the CDR3: TGTGCCAGCAGCTCGGGACTAGCGGGAGGCACAGATACGCAGTATTTT. Translating gives CASSSGLAGGTDTQYF.